This T cell receptor beta chain was profiled in a study of beta chain features in type 1 diabetes. Sequencing targeted expressed TCRB transcripts, as all isolated RNA had been reverse transcribed. Data came from immunoSEQ multiplex PCR; TCRdb stores just in-frame clones and leaves some out. This sample has 300,000 to 400,000 clones, with 9.6% found just once. This clone was observed a handful of times. Its target is unknown. General study findings and limits: Type 1 diabetes patients showed a moderate but significant shortening of TCRB CDR3s in all four CD4+ subsets. The study found fewer insertions and more deletions at VDJ junctions in type 1 diabetes patients.

This clonotype originated in a man between 25 and 39 years old with type 1 diabetes. The sequencing sample was made of central memory CD4+ T cells from blood.

CDR3 amino acids: CASSPVDRNTEAFF. The DNA for the CDR3 is TGCGCCAGCAGCCCCGTTGACAGGAACACTGAAGCTTTCTTT. This rearrangement joins TRBV5-1 to TRBJ1-1, with a weak D call TRBD1 (5 bases). The germline V gene encodes CDR1 SGHRS and CDR2 YFSETQ. Trimming removed 4 bases from V and 1 base from J, with 11 bases in between. The CDR3 covers 14 residues.